This T cell receptor beta chain was identified during a study of Graves' ophthalmopathy and Graves' hyperthyroidism. Study-wide findings and caveats: Blood repertoires reportedly contained most expanded thyroid clonotypes above 0.001 frequency.

If patients had other autoimmune diseases, uncontrolled infections, pregnancy or lactation, they were excluded. Patients were diagnosed from clinical symptoms, serum thyroxine, TRAb, thyroid ultrasound and orbital computed tomography. This clonotype turned up a few times. Its target is unknown. RNA transcripts were the source from which TCR beta CDR3 regions were amplified. HTBI-primed first-round RT-PCR preceded second-round multiplex PCR. Each CDR3 protein is one row after TCRdb ran MiXCR on the multiplex PCR reads. The repertoire holds over a million distinct CDR3 sequences, with approximately 35% as singletons. This CDR3 comprises 13 residues. Germline V gene sequence: CDR1 SQVTM, CDR2 ANQGSEA. V lost 2 bases to trimming and J lost 4 bases; unmatched junction nucleotides: 3.

The gene calls are TRBV29-1 and TRBJ2-3; 7 positions agree with TRBD1. This TCR derives from an adult man with Graves' hyperthyroidism. Sequenced input: peripheral blood or thyroid tissue (not recorded which). The CDR3 sequence is CSVETGTADTQYF. CDR3 sequence (DNA): TGCAGCGTTGAAACCGGGACAGCAGATACGCAGTATTTT.